This T cell receptor (beta chain) was recorded in a study of blood T cell repertoires in COVID-19. On the study more broadly: Material from acute and convalescent COVID-19 was sourced from the United States, Italy and Spain. T cells, B-cell-depleted T cells, or PBMCs supplied cDNA or gDNA.

Recovered status applied to Cohort 3 donors who had two consecutive negative PCRs. It also applied to those with clearance or with symptom resolution. Method: immunoSEQ multiplex PCR; TCRdb's copy keeps in-frame clones and lacks some. The sample consists of about 320,000 clones, 89% of them appearing once. This sequence was found in a man in his sixties who had recovered from COVID-19. The specimen was PBMCs or T cells enriched from blood (not recorded which).

The CDR3, as DNA: TGTGCCAGCAGTGAAATTCGACAGGGGAATGGCTACACCTTC. Its translation: CASSEIRQGNGYTF. The gene calls are TRBV2 and TRBJ1-2; 8 nucleotides match TRBD1. Germline-derived CDR1 and CDR2 are SNHLY and FYNNEI. There are 14 residues in the CDR3. Trimming took 2 bases from V and 6 from J; bases not matched to a gene: 5.